This T cell receptor (beta chain) is drawn from a study of response to subunit inactivated influenza vaccine. In germline, CDR1 is SQVTM, CDR2 ANQGSEA. Unmatched junction bases numbered 8, after V lost 4 bases and J lost 5 bases. The length of the CDR3 is 15 residues. This clonotype was observed many times. Its antigen is not known. TCRdb reprocessed the RT-PCR reads via MiXCR and lists one record per CDR3 protein. The sample holds roughly 790,000 distinct CDR3 sequences; approximately 21% are singletons and the top ten take 10% to 13%. Findings of the study overall: Authors suggested each seasonal influenza vaccination recruits few new T cells.

V is TRBV29-1 and J is TRBJ2-5, with 12 bases matching TRBD2. The clonotype comes from a man in his fifties who received an inactivated influenza vaccine. The sample in question was PBMCs from blood, obtained 5 days after vaccination. The CDR3 reads CSVAASGGASETQYF. The CDR3 bases are TGCAGCGTTGCGGCTAGCGGGGGGGCCAGTGAGACCCAGTACTTC.